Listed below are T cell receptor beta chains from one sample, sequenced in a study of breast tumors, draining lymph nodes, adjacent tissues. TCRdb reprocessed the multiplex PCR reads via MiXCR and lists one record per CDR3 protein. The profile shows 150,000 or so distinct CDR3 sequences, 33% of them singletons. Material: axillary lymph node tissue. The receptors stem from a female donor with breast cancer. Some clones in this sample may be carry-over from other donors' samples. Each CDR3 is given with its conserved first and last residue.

CSARQEGQPPHF	TRBV20-1	TRBJ1-5
CASTPTRGLTYEQYF	TRBV28	TRBJ2-7
CASSPSCLGQETQYF	TRBV11-3	TRBJ2-5
CASSLGTGVGGNQPQHF	TRBV7-8	TRBJ1-5
CSVDRDGTSGEIVDEQYF	TRBV29-1	TRBJ2-7
CGAIDRGTDTRYF	TRBV20-1	TRBJ2-3
CASSPRQGKAYGYTF	TRBV7-9	TRBJ1-2
CASSFLRGNQPQHF	TRBV5-6	TRBJ1-5
CSAAGPRVADTQYF	TRBV20-1	TRBJ2-3
CASRHITGELFF	TRBV3-1	TRBJ2-2
CASSPHDNSPLHF	TRBV7-2	TRBJ1-6
CASSFWLAGGRGGEQFF	TRBV5-5	TRBJ2-1
CVSSSPTGNQPQHF	TRBV12-3/TRBV12-4	TRBJ1-5
CASSPPIGGGAFTDTQYF	TRBV18	TRBJ2-3
CASSFTAIGIGYEQYF	TRBV27	TRBJ2-7
CASSGSTKNIQYF	TRBV5-4	TRBJ2-4
CASSFDREEVQYF	TRBV4-1	TRBJ2-7
CASRPGTSGSSNEQFF	TRBV4-1	TRBJ2-1
CASSFSGTMLDHF	TRBV5-6	TRBJ1-6
CASSPGQAVRNSPLHF	TRBV2	TRBJ1-6
CASTPPGQGPEAFF	TRBV10-2	TRBJ1-1
CASSLGGTAGGFYEQFF	TRBV5-6	TRBJ2-1
CASSRDTGYEQYF	TRBV14	TRBJ2-7
CASSLVGDGYTF	TRBV7-8	TRBJ1-2
CAWSVGQSYGYTF	TRBV30	TRBJ1-2
CASSHPGRGRNSPLHF	TRBV3-1	TRBJ1-6
CASSPSLRQVGSPLHF	TRBV18	TRBJ1-6
CASSLVAGTSTDTQYF	TRBV7-2	TRBJ2-3
CASSWRGNEKLFF	TRBV7-8	TRBJ1-4
CASSLATGTGSYEQYF	TRBV7-2	TRBJ2-7
CASSLTASYEQYF	TRBV6-5	TRBJ2-7
CASSVGAGALNEQFF	TRBV9	TRBJ2-1
CASSTFRTGSDTQYF	TRBV28	TRBJ2-3
CSVEGLAGANEQFF	TRBV29-1	TRBJ2-1
CASSRTGTSGTDTQYF	TRBV4-1	TRBJ2-3
CSARGSRSSSEQYF	TRBV20-1	TRBJ2-7
CASSPLGPPSYEQYF	TRBV18	TRBJ2-7
CASSSWLAGGRGGEQFF	TRBV7-9	TRBJ2-1
CSASDRGSYNEQFF	TRBV20-1	TRBJ2-1
CASSLSEGGNSPLHF	TRBV3-1	TRBJ1-6
CASRQGLPYEQYF	TRBV5-1	TRBJ2-7
CASSFQDLLGARSPLHF	TRBV7-9	TRBJ1-6
CASSRRPGTSGSGSYTERFF	TRBV19	TRBJ2-1
CASRISPAGHLRAEAFF	TRBV19	TRBJ1-1
CASRWTGEGEQFF	TRBV14	TRBJ2-1
CASSQHYRTEQFF	TRBV4-2	TRBJ2-1
CASSYRRVGYGYTF	TRBV5-1	TRBJ1-2
CASSQPVDRDQPQHF	TRBV4-3	TRBJ1-5
CASSLSTASDPTGELFF	TRBV27	TRBJ2-2
CASSDGLGTVFGNTIYF	TRBV2	TRBJ1-3
CASSSRNQETQYF	TRBV19	TRBJ2-5
CASSKLGGYATEAFF	TRBV5-1	TRBJ1-1
CASSYPPITRGLAAYNEQFF	TRBV6-2/TRBV6-3	TRBJ2-1
CSARMGLLSHATNEKLFF	TRBV20-1	TRBJ1-4
CASSNRGQHYGYTF	TRBV12-3/TRBV12-4	TRBJ1-2
CASSAFARGRGYSPLHF	TRBV5-1	TRBJ1-6
CASSQRNRGLYTQYF	TRBV4-1	TRBJ2-5